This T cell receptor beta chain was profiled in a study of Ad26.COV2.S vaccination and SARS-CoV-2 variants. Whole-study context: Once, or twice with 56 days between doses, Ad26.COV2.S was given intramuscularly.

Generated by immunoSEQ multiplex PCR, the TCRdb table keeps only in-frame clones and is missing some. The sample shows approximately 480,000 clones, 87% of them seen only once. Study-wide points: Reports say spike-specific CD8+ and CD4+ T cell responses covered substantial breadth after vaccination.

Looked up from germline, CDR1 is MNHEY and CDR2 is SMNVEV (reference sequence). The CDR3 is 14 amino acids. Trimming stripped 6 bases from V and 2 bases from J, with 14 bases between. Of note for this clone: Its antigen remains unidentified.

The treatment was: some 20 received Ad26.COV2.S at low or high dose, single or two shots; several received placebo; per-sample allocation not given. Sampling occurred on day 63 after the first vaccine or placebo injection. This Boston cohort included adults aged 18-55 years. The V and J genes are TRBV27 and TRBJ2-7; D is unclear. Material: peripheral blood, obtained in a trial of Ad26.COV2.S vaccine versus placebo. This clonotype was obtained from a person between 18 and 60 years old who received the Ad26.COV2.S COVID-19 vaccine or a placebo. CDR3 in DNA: TGTGCCAGCAGAGGTCCACCACGCACCTACGAGCAGTACTTC. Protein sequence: CASRGPPRTYEQYF.